Listed below are T cell receptor beta chains from one sample, sequenced in a study of blood T cell repertoires in COVID-19. Clones were sequenced by immunoSEQ multiplex PCR, and TCRdb holds only the in-frame ones, with some missing. The sample consists of approximately 50,000 clones, about 86% of them appearing once. The specimen was peripheral blood. The receptor source for this set is a man aged 50 to 60 with acute or convalescent COVID-19. The conserved cysteine and the conserved F or W are not part of the CDR3 here. Clone size is stated in some rows and not others, as once, few, many or a class when expanded.

>TRBV28|TRBJ1-4|few
ASTPGQGYEKLF
>TRBV28|TRBJ2-3|.
ASRWTSSTDTQY
>TRBV11-3|TRBJ1-1|.
ASSLGGRITEAF
>TRBV19|TRBJ2-7|.
ASSGQNPYEQY
>TRBV10-3|TRBJ2-7|.
AISGGRGTYEQY
>TRBV6-5|TRBJ1-5|.
ASSSEQGFGQPQH
>TRBV27|TRBJ2-3|.
ASSLWGSSTDTQY
>TRBV7-9|TRBJ2-1|.
ASSFGLAGVYNEQF
>TRBV9|TRBJ2-3|once
ASSPGLAGPSTDTQY
>TRBV29-1|TRBJ1-1|.
SVDVPGGITEAF
>TRBV24-1|TRBJ2-3|.
ATSEYGKSTDTQY
>TRBV6-6|TRBJ1-1|.
ASSYALFTKNTEAF
>TRBV27|TRBJ2-7|.
ASSYSQGSYEQY
>TRBV28|TRBJ1-2|.
ASSFNREPLNDGYT
>TRBV6-4|TRBJ2-1|.
ASSDSGGSSYNEQF
>TRBV10-3|TRBJ1-1|.
ASRRRTTTYMNTEAF
>TRBV5-1|TRBJ1-1|.
ASSRRGNTEAF
>TRBV6-1|TRBJ1-6|.
ASSETRTASSYNSPLH
>TRBV21-1|TRBJ2-3|once
ASSSQLPGQGSTDTQY